This T cell receptor beta chain comes out of a study of spatial heterogeneity in lung cancer (dated 2019 in TCRdb). For the study in its entirety: Beta-chain transcripts were consistently detected in greater numbers than alpha-chain transcripts, which likely reflected higher beta-chain transcript abundance. The study quantitatively compared TCR alpha and beta repertoires across multiple tumor regions, matched nontumor lung and blood in non-small cell lung cancer. Nonsynonymous mutation counts, determined by whole-exome sequencing of tumor tissue, were related to features of the TCR repertoire. Both alpha and beta chains were TCR-sequenced in 200 to 250 tumor regions, 64 matched nontumor lung samples and some 50 PBMC samples obtained at surgery. In the raw uncorrected reads, each unique combination of TCR and UMI appeared on average more than ten times.

This clonotype was seen many times. No antigen is known for it. No per-base quality is available; no much larger clone lies one base away. The time point label here, explained by the study, means: sample taken at primary tumor resection. Samples were obtained from about 75 patients with early-stage, untreated non-small cell lung cancer from the lung TRACERx cohort. Without any cell sorting, TCR sequencing was performed on whole RNA extracted either from tumor and nontumor lung tissue or from cryopreserved PBMC samples. A patient was chosen for TCR sequencing only when enough RNA was available from at least two tumor regions. Libraries were made using 5' RACE. This sample was sequenced with a NextSeq 500. In the TCR library protocol, a unique molecular identifier was attached to each TCR cDNA molecule so that PCR and sequencing errors could be corrected. The source study handled its data this way. TCR identification, UMI-based error correction and CDR3 extraction were all carried out with Decombinator tools. TCRs above a frequency of 2 per 1,000, corresponding to the top 1% of the tumor frequency distribution, were defined as expanded. Renyi diversity was calculated using the R vegan package after each repertoire was subsampled 100 times to 5,000 TCRs. CDR3 similarity networks were built from amino acid triplet string-kernel similarity, with CDR3s being connected when pairwise similarity was above 0.82. TCRdb applied fastp at Q25 and MiXCR to the public reads, then kept only in-frame beta chains. Duplicate CDR3 protein sequences are folded into a single record with the most common DNA and genes. TCRdb, not the authors, supplied the V and J calls. This sample lists 35,000 to 45,000 distinct CDR3 sequences; approximately 5.2% were detected once. In total, the top ten clones hold less than 30% of the sample.

Study-wide findings and limitations: Ubiquitous expanded tumor TCRs were found in blood more often at tumor resection than at routine follow-up. Confirming at a functional level the hypothesis that regional TCRs recognize regional mutations was considered to require additional single-cell paired TCR alpha and beta sequencing.

CDR1 and CDR2 are read off the germline V gene as SGHAT and FQNNGV. V lost 1 base and J lost 2 bases; the stretch between them is 10 bases long. From cysteine to phenylalanine, the CDR3 is 15 amino acids long. The sequence is cut down to CDR3 DNA, 45 bases in frame from base 1. The chain joins TRBV11-2 to TRBJ2-3; no D gene can be assigned with confidence. The material was PBMCs, obtained at surgery. The clonotype comes from a female donor with early-stage non-small cell lung cancer. The DNA reads TGTGCCAGCAGCTTAGCCCAGGCGCTCACAGATACGCAGTATTTT. Translated, it gives CASSLAQALTDTQYF. With the rest looked up from the reference TRBV11-2 and TRBJ2-3 genes rather than sequenced, the full variable domain is EAGVAQSPRYKIIEKRQSVAFWCNPISGHATLYWYQQILGQGPKLLIQFQNNGVVDDSQLPKDRFSAERLKGVDSTLKIQPAKLEDSAVYLCASSLAQALTDTQYFGPGTRLTVL.